Following are 17 T cell receptor beta chains from one sample sequenced in a study of memory CD4+ T cells and cytomegalovirus serostatus (dated by TCRdb to about 2019). To prepare the library, the immunoSEQ multiplex PCR assay was applied. Sourced from immuneACCESS, this table was stored by TCRdb with only in-frame sequences that have V and J called. A share of the clones is absent; for the studies checked, an unresolved V gene accounts for under half, and the remainder has no known explanation. The sample contains under 50,000 clones, approximately 74% of them found a single time. The ten top clones hold around 1.2% of the sample. A FACSAria II was used to sort memory CD4+ T cells, defined as single viable CD3+CD4+CD8-CD45RO+ cells. Input material: memory CD4+ T cells from blood. Receptors were obtained from an adult in good health and CMV-seropositive.

This sequence joins TRBV5-1 and TRBJ1-6; D uncertain. Germline V lookup: CDR1 SGHRS, CDR2 YFSETQ. V shed 0 bases and J shed 15 bases, with 13 bases lying between them. The CDR3 length is 13 residues. The DNA for the CDR3 is TGCGCCAGCAGCTTGGCCCGGGGAGAGAACCTCCACTTT. It yields the protein CASSLARGENLHF.

The chain combines TRBV2 with TRBJ2-5, with no clear D. The V and J ends lost 3 bases and 5 bases respectively, with 13 bases between them. Germline V gene data show CDR1 as SNHLY and CDR2 as FYNNEI. The CDR3 spans 14 residues. The CDR3 sequence: CASSDLSRRETQYF. The CDR3 DNA reads TGTGCCAGCAGTGATCTATCCCGGCGGGAGACCCAGTACTTC.

This clone has more than one count but fewer than ten. This chain joins TRBV11-1 and TRBJ1-2, with 8 bases that match TRBD1. After removal of 4 bases from V and 8 bases from J, the junction contained 6 bases not matched to a gene. The CDR3 sequence is 13 residues long. From germline, CDR1 is SGHAT and CDR2 FQDESV (reference sequence). The CDR3 protein is CASSSGQGRGYTF. For the CDR3, the DNA is TGTGCCAGCAGCTCCGGACAGGGTAGGGGCTACACCTTC.

V is TRBV28 and J is TRBJ1-1, with D hard to call. From germline, CDR1 is MDHEN and CDR2 SYDVKM. The ends were cut back, 7 bases at V and 5 bases at J, with 11 bases in the middle. The CDR3 is made up of 12 amino acids. CDR3 in amino acids: CASTNEGTEAFF. The CDR3 coding sequence is TGTGCCAGCACCAATGAGGGTACTGAAGCTTTCTTT.

This clone was found once. The gene calls are TRBV2 and TRBJ1-4; 10 bases align to TRBD1. V lost 4 bases to trimming and J lost 8 bases; unmatched junction nucleotides: 4. This CDR3 contains 14 residues. Germline-derived CDR1 and CDR2 are SNHLY and FYNNEI. CDR3 sequence: CASSVDRGGEKLFF. The CDR3, as DNA: TGTGCCAGCAGTGTGGACAGGGGGGGAGAAAAACTGTTTTTT.

The chain joins TRBV6-1 to TRBJ2-1; TRBD1 might be the D (6 bases). The germline V gene encodes CDR1 MNHNS and CDR2 SASEGT. The CDR3 runs to 13 residues. V lost 4 bases and J 6 bases, leaving 10 bases between the germline ends. Written as DNA, the CDR3 is TGTGCCAGCAGTGGGGGGCTCGCCAATGAGCAGTTCTTC. Protein: CASSGGLANEQFF.

CDR3 DNA sequence: TGCGCCAGCAGCTTGGAGACTAGCGGGGGGGCCGGTGAGCAGTACTTC. As protein: CASSLETSGGAGEQYF. V usage is TRBV5-1 and J usage is TRBJ2-7; 14 positions match TRBD2. Germline loops: CDR1 SGHRS, CDR2 YFSETQ. Trimming at V came to 0 bases and at J to 7 bases, leaving 6 bases not matched to a gene. This CDR3 spans 16 amino acids. Supplemented by reference TRBV5-1 and TRBJ2-7, the full variable domain reads KAGVTQTPRYLIKTRGQQVTLSCSPISGHRSVSWYQQTPGQGLQFLFEYFSETQRNKGNFPGRFSGRQFSNSRSEMNVSTLELGDSALYLCASSLETSGGAGEQYFGPGTRLTVT.

The chain couples TRBV4-1 to TRBJ1-4, with a possible D match to TRBD1 (5 bases). V lost 1 base and J lost 5, with 8 bases in between. The CDR3 covers 14 residues. The germline CDR1 and CDR2 sequences are MGHRA and YSYEKL. The CDR3 coding sequence is TGCGCCAGCAGCCAAGGACAGTCAAATGAAAAACTGTTTTTT. Amino acid sequence: CASSQGQSNEKLFF.

This chain joins TRBV13 and TRBJ2-1; D is ambiguous. CDR3 length: 14 residues. Germline V lookup: CDR1 PRHDT, CDR2 FYEKMQ (reference sequence). V was cut by 1 base and J by 4 bases, with 8 bases left in between. The chain's CDR3 is CASSLETAYNEQFF. The CDR3 coding sequence is TGTGCCAGCAGCTTAGAGACGGCTTACAATGAGCAGTTCTTC.

V is TRBV19 and J is TRBJ2-2, with D unclear. V lost 3 bases to trimming and J lost 6 bases, with 14 bases between them. The germline gives CDR1 LNHDA, CDR2 SQIVND (reference sequence). CDR3 length: 15 amino acids. This CDR3 is CASSIDRSRAGELFF. The CDR3 DNA follows: TGTGCCAGTAGTATTGATCGGTCTAGGGCCGGGGAGCTGTTTTTT.

This clone came up a few times. V gene TRBV6-1 combines with J gene TRBJ1-2; 10 bases align to TRBD1. The length of the CDR3 is 12 residues. Germline trimming cut 6 bases from V and 7 bases from J; bases unmatched to any gene: 2. Germline CDR1 reads MNHNS; CDR2 reads SASEGT. The chain's CDR3 is CASRDRGFGYTF. The CDR3 bases are TGTGCCAGCAGGGACAGGGGGTTTGGCTACACCTTC.

The chain couples TRBV7-6 to TRBJ2-1; 8 bases map to TRBD1. This CDR3 region has 16 residues. The trim removed 2 bases at V and 6 bases at J, leaving 9 bases unmatched. CDR1 SGHVS and CDR2 FNYEAQ come from the germline V gene. The CDR3 bases are TGTGCCAGCAGCTTAAGTGGGGACAGGACCAGCAATGAGCAGTTCTTC. Amino acid sequence: CASSLSGDRTSNEQFF.

The rearrangement uses TRBV7-2 and TRBJ2-3, with D perhaps matching TRBD1 (6 bases). The V end lost 0 bases, the J end lost 3 bases, and 16 bases lay between the germline ends. Germline lookup yields CDR1 SGHTA and CDR2 FQGNSA. CDR3 length: 17 amino acids. The CDR3, as DNA: TGTGCCAGCAGCTTAGCGTCTGGGGGCCTGTCAACAGATACGCAGTATTTT. Encoded protein: CASSLASGGLSTDTQYF.

The chain has TRBV14 and TRBJ1-2; maybe TRBD1 (6 bases). This CDR3 spans 13 amino acids. The V gene lost 4 bases and the J gene lost 3 bases, with 9 bases spanning the gap. Germline V gene data show CDR1 as SGHDN and CDR2 as FVKESK. In DNA, the CDR3 is TGTGCCAGCAGCCCGGGACAAGACTATGGCTACACCTTC. Its translation: CASSPGQDYGYTF.

The chain is built from TRBV7-3 and TRBJ2-2, with TRBD2 matching 9 bases. The CDR3 length is 15 residues. The ends lost 5 bases at V and 7 bases at J; junction bases unmatched: 8. CDR1 SGHTA and CDR2 FQGTGA come from the germline V gene. The CDR3 region has the DNA TGTGCCAGCAGCCGTATGATTAGCGGGGGCGGGGAGCTGTTTTTT. Translation gives CASSRMISGGGELFF. Full variable domain (remainder filled in from reference TRBV7-3 and TRBJ2-2): GAGVSQTPSNKVTEKGKYVELRCDPISGHTALYWYRQSLGQGPEFLIYFQGTGAADDSGLPNDRFFAVRPEGSVSTLKIQRTERGDSAVYLCASSRMISGGGELFFGEGSRLTVL.

The chain links TRBV11-2 to TRBJ1-1, with 7 bases fitting TRBD1. The length of the CDR3 is 16 residues. After removal of 4 bases from V and 2 bases from J, the junction contained 10 bases not matched to a gene. Germline CDR1 and CDR2: SGHAT and FQNNGV. CDR3 coding DNA: TGTGCCAGCAGCTCGGCGGGACAGCAAAAAAACACTGAAGCTTTCTTT. Amino acids: CASSSAGQQKNTEAFF. Using reference TRBV11-2 and TRBJ1-1 for the parts outside the CDR3, the full variable domain is EAGVAQSPRYKIIEKRQSVAFWCNPISGHATLYWYQQILGQGPKLLIQFQNNGVVDDSQLPKDRFSAERLKGVDSTLKIQPAKLEDSAVYLCASSSAGQQKNTEAFFGQGTRLTVV.

In nucleotides, the CDR3 is TGTGCCAGCTCAAGTCGGACAGGGCGTTATGGCTACACCTTC. Amino acids: CASSSRTGRYGYTF. The chain couples TRBV25-1 to TRBJ1-2; 8 nucleotides line up with TRBD1. Germline V gene lookup returns CDR1 MGHDK and CDR2 SYGVNS. V lost 8 bases, J lost 5 bases, and 10 bases stayed unmatched. The CDR3 is made up of 14 amino acids.